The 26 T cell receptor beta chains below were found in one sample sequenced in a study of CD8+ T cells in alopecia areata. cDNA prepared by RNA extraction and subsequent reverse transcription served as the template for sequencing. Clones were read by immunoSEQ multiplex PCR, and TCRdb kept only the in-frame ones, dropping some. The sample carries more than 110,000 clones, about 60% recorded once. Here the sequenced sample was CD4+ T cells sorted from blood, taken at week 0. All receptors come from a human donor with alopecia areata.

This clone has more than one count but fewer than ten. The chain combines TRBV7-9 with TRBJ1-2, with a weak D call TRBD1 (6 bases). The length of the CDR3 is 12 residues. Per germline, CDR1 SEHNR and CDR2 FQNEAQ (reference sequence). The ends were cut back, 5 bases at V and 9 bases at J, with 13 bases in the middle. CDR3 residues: CASSQEGGSYTF. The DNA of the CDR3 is TGTGCCAGCAGCCAGGAAGGGGGGAGCTACACCTTC.

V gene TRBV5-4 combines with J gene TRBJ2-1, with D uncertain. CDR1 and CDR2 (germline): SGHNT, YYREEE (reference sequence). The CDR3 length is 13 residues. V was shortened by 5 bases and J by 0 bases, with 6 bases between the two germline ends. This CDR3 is CASRASSYNEQFF. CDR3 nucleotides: TGTGCCAGCAGAGCTTCCTCCTACAATGAGCAGTTCTTC.

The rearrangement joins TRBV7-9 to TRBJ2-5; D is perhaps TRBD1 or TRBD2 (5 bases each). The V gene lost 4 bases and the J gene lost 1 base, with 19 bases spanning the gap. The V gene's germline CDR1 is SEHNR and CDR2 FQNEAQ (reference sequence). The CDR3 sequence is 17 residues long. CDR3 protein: CASSSAGGSGTQETQYF. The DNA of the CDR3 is TGTGCCAGCAGCTCAGCCGGTGGATCCGGGACCCAAGAGACCCAGTACTTC.

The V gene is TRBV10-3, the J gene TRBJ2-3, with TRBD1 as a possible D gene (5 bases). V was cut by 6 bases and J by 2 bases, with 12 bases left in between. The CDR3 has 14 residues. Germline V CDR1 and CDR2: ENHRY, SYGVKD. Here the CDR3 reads CAISRTRDTDTQYF. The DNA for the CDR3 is TGTGCCATCAGCAGGACACGCGACACAGATACGCAGTATTTT.

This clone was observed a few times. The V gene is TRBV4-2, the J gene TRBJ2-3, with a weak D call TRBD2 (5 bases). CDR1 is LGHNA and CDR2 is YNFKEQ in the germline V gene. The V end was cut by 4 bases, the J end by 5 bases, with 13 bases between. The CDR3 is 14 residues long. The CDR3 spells CASSRYGDGDTQYF. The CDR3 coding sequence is TGTGCCAGCAGCCGGTACGGGGATGGAGATACGCAGTATTTT.

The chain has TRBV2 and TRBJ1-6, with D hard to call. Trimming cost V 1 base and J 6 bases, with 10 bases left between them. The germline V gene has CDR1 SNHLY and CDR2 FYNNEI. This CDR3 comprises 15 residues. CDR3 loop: CASSEGVSVNSPLHF. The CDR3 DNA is TGTGCCAGCAGTGAAGGGGTATCAGTTAATTCACCCCTCCACTTT.

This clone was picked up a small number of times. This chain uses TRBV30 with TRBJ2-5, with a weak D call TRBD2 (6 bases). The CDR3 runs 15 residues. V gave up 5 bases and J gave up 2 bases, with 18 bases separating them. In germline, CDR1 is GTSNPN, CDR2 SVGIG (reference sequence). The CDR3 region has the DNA TGTGCCTGGGAAGCAAGCGCGGGGTGGCAAGAGACCCAGTACTTC. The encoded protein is CAWEASAGWQETQYF.

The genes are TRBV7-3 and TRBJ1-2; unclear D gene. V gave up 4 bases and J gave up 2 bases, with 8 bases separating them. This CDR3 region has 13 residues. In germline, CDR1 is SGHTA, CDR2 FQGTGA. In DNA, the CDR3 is TGTGCCAGCAGCTCAAGGGCAAACTATGGCTACACCTTC. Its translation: CASSSRANYGYTF.

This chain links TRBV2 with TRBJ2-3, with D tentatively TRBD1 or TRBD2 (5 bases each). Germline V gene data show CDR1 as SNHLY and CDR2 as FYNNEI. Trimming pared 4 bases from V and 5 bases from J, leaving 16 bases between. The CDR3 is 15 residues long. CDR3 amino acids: CASSAVEGRLDTQYF. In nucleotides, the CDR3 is TGTGCCAGCAGTGCAGTAGAGGGACGGCTAGATACGCAGTATTTT.

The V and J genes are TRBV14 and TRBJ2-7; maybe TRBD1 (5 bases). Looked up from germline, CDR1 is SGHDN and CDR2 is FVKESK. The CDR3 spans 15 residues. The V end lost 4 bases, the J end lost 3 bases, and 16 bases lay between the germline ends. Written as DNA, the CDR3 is TGTGCCAGCAGCCCCTTGGGCAGGACAAACTACGAGCAGTACTTC. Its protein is CASSPLGRTNYEQYF. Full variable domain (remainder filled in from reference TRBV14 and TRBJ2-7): EAGVTQFPSHSVIEKGQTVTLRCDPISGHDNLYWYRRVMGKEIKFLLHFVKESKQDESGMPNNRFLAERTGGTYSTLKVQPAELEDSGVYFCASSPLGRTNYEQYFGPGTRLTVT.

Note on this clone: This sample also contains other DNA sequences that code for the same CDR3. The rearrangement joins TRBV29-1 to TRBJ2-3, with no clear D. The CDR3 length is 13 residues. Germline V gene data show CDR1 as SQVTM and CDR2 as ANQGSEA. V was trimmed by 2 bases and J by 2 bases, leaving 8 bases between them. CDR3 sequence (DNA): TGCAGCGTTGAAAGCCAGTCCACAGATACGCAGTATTTT. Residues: CSVESQSTDTQYF.

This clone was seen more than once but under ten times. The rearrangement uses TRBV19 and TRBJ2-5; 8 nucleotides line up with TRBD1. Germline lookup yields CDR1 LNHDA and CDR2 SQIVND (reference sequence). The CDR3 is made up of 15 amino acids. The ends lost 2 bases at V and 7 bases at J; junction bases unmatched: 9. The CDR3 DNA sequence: TGTGCCAGTAGTATACGTCAGGGGGCCGCGGGGACCCAGTACTTC. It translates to CASSIRQGAAGTQYF.

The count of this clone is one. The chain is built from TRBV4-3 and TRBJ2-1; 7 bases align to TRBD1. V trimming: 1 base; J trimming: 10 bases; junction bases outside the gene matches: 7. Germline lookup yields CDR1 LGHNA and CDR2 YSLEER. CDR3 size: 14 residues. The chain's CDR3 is CASSQVNRGEEQFF. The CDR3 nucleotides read TGCGCCAGCAGCCAAGTCAACAGGGGTGAGGAGCAGTTCTTC.

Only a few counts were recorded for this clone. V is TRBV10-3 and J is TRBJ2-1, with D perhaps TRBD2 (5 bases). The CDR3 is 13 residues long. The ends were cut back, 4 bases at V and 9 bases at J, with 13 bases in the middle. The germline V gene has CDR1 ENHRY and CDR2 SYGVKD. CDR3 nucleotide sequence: TGTGCCATCAGTGGATACCTAGAGGGTGAGCAGTTCTTC. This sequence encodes CAISGYLEGEQFF.

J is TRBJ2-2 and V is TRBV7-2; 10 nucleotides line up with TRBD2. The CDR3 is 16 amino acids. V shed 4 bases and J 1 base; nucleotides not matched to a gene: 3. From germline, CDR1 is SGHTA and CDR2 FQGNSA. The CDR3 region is CASSSRLAGNTGELFF. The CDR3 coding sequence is TGTGCCAGCAGCTCCCGACTAGCGGGGAACACCGGGGAGCTGTTTTTT.

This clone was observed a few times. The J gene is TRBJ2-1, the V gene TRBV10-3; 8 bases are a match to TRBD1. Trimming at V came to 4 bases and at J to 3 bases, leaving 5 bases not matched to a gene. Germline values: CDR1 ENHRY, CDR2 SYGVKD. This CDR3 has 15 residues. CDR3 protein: CAISVPGQDYNEQFF. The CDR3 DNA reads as TGTGCCATCAGTGTTCCGGGACAGGACTACAATGAGCAGTTCTTC.

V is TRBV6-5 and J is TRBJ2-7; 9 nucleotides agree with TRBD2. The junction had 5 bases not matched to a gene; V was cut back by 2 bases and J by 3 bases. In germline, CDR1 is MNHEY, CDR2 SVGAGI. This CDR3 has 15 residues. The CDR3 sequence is CASSYGAGGIYEQYF. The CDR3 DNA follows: TGTGCCAGCAGTTACGGTGCGGGGGGGATCTACGAGCAGTACTTC.

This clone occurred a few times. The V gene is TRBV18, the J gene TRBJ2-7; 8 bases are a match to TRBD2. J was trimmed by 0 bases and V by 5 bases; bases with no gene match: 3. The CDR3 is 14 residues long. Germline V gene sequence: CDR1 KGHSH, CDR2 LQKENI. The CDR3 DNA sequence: TGTGCCAGCTCAAACAGCGGGAGCTCCTACGAGCAGTACTTC. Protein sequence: CASSNSGSSYEQYF.

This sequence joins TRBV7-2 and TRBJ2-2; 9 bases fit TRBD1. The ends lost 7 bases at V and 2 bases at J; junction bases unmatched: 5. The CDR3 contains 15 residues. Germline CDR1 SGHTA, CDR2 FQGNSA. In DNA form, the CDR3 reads TGTGCCAGCACCACGGACAGGGGAAACACCGGGGAGCTGTTTTTT. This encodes CASTTDRGNTGELFF.

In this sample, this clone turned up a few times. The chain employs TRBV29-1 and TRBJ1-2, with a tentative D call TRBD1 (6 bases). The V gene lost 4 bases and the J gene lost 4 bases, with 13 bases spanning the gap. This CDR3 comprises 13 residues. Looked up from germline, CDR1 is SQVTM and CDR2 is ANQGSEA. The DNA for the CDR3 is TGCAGCGTTGCAGGGGCAAATACCTATGGCTACACCTTC. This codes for CSVAGANTYGYTF. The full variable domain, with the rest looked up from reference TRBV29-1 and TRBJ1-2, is SAVISQKPSRDICQRGTSLTIQCQVDSQVTMMFWYRQQPGQSLTLIATANQGSEATYESGFVIDKFPISRPNLTFSTLTVSNMSPEDSSIYLCSVAGANTYGYTFGSGTRLTVV.

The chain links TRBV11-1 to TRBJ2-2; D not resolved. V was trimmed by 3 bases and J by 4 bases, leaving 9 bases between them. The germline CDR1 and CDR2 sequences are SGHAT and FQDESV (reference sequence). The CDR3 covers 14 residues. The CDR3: CASSLIGVTGELFF. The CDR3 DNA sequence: TGTGCCAGCAGCTTGATTGGGGTCACCGGGGAGCTGTTTTTT.

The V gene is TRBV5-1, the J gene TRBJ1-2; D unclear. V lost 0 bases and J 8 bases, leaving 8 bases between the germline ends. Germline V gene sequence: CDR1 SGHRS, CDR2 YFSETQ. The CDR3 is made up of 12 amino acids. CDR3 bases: TGCGCCAGCAGCTTGGCCGGGAACGGCTACACCTTC. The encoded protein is CASSLAGNGYTF. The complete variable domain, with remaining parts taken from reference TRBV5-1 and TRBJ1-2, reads KAGVTQTPRYLIKTRGQQVTLSCSPISGHRSVSWYQQTPGQGLQFLFEYFSETQRNKGNFPGRFSGRQFSNSRSEMNVSTLELGDSALYLCASSLAGNGYTFGSGTRLTVV.

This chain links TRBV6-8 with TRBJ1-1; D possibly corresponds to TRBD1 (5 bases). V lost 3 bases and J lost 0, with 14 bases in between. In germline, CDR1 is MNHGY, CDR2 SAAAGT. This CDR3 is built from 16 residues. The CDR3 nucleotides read TGTGCCAGCAGTTATTGGAAGGACATCTTGAACACTGAAGCTTTCTTT. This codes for CASSYWKDILNTEAFF.

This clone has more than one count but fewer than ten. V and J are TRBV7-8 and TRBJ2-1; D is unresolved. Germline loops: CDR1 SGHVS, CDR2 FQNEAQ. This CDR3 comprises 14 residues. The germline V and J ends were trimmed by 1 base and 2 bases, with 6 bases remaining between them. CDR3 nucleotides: TGTGCCAGCAGCTTAGAGGGCACCTACAATGAGCAGTTCTTC. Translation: CASSLEGTYNEQFF.

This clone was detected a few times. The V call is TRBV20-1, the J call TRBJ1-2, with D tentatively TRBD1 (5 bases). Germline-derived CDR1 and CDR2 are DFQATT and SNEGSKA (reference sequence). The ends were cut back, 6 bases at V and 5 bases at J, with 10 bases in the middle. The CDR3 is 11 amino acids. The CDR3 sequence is CSATDQYGYTF. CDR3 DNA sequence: TGCAGTGCGACAGACCAATATGGCTACACCTTC.

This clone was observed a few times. CDR3 in DNA: TGCGCCAGCTCAAGCGGGGGGCTAGAAAATGAGCAGTTCTTC. It codes for CASSSGGLENEQFF. The J gene is TRBJ2-1, the V gene TRBV5-1; TRBD2 matches 9 bases. The CDR3 runs 14 residues. Trimming removed 7 bases from V and 7 bases from J; junction bases left unmatched: 9. Germline-derived CDR1 and CDR2 are SGHRS and YFSETQ.